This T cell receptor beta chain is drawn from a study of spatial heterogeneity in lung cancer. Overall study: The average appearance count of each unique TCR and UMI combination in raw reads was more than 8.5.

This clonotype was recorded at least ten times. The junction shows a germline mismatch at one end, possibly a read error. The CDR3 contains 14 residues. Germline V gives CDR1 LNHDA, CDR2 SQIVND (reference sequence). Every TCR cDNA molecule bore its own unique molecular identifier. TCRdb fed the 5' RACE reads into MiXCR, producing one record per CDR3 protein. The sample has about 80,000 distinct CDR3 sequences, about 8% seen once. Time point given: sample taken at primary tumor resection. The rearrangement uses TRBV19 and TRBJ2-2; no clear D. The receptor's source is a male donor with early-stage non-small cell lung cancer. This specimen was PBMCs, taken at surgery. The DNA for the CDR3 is TGTGCCAGCAGTATCAGCTTACGCACCGGGGAGCTGTTTTTT. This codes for CASSISLRTGELFF.